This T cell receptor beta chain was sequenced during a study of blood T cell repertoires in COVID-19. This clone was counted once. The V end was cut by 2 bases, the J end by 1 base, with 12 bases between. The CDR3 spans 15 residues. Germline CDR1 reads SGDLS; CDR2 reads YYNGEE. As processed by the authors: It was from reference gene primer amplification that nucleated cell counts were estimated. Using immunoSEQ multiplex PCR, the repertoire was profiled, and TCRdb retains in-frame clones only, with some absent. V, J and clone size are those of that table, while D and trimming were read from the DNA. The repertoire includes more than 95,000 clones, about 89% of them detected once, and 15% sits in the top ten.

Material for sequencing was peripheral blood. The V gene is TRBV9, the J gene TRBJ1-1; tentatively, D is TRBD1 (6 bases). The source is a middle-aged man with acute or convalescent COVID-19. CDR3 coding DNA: TGTGCCAGCAGCGTCACCGGGACATCGAACACTGAAGCTTTCTTT. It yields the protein CASSVTGTSNTEAFF.